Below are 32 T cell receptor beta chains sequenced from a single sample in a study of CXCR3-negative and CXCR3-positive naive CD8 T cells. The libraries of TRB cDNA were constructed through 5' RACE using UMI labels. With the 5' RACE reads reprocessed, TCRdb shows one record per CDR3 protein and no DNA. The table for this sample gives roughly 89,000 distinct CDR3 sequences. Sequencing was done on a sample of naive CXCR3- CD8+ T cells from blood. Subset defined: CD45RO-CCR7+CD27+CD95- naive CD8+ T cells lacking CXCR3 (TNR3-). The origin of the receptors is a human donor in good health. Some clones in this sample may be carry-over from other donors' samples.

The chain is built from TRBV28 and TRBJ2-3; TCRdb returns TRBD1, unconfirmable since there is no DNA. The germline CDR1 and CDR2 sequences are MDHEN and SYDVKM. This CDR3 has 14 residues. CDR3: CASSLRGPGDTQYF.

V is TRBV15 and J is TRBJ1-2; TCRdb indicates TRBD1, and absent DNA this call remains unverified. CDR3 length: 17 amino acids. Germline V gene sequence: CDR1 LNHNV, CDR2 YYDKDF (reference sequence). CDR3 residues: CATSSDRDPAANYGYTF.

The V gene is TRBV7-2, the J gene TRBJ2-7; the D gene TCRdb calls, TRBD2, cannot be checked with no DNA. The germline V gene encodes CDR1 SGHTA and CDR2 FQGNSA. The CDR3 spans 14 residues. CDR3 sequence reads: CASSTTGPPYEQYF.

CDR3 protein: CSVRSRQGKGLNTEAFF. The chain carries TRBV29-1 and TRBJ1-1; lacking DNA, the TRBD1 call made by TCRdb goes unchecked. The CDR3 is made up of 17 amino acids. CDR1 SQVTM and CDR2 ANQGSEA come from the germline V gene.

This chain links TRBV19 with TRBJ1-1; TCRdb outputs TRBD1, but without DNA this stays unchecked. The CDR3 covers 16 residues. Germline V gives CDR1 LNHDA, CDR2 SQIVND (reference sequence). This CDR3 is CASSALHRGETFEAFF.

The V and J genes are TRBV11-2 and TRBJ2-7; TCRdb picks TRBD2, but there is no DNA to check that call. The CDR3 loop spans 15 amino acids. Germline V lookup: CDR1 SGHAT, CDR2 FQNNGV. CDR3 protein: CASTEEGPTGYEQYF.

CDR3 in amino acids: CASSEGTGALGSYTF. This chain uses TRBV2 with TRBJ1-2; TCRdb reports TRBD1, a call that lacks DNA to check it against. CDR1 is SNHLY and CDR2 is FYNNEI in the germline V gene. The CDR3 is made up of 15 amino acids.

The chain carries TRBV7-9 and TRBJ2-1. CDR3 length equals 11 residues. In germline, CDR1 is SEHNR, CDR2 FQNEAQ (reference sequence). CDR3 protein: CASSLNAEQFF.

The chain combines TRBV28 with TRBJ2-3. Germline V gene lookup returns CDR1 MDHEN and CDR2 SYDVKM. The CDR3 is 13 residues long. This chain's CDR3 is CASSPISTDTQYF.

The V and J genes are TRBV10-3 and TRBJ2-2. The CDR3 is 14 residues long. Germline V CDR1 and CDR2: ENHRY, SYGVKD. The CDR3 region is CAISESTGTGELFF.

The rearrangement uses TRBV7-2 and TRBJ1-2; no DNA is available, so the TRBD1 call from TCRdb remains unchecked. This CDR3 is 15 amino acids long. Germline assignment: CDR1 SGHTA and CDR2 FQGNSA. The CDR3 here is CASSLDSTDSYGYTF.

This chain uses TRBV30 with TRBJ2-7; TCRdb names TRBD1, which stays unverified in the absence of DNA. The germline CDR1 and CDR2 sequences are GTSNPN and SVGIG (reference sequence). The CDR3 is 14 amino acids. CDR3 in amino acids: CASGRRGETYEQYF.

This CDR3 is CASSLAGSQPQHF. The V call is TRBV7-9, the J call TRBJ1-5. The CDR3 is made up of 13 amino acids. Looked up from germline, CDR1 is SEHNR and CDR2 is FQNEAQ (reference sequence).

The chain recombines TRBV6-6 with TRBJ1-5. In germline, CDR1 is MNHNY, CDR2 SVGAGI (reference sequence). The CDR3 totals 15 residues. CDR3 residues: CASSYSATSNQPQHF.

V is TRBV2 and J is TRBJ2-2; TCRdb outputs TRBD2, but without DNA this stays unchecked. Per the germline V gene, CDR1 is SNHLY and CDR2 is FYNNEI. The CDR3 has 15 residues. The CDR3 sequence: CASSGRTSDTGELFF. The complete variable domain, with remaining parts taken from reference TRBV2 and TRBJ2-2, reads EPEVTQTPSHQVTQMGQEVILRCVPISNHLYFYWYRQILGQKVEFLVSFYNNEISEKSEIFDDQFSVERPDGSNFTLKIRSTKLEDSAMYFCASSGRTSDTGELFFGEGSRLTVL.

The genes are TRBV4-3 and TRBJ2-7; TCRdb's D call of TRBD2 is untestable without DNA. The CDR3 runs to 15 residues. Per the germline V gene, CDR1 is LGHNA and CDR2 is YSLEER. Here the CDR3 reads CASSQGSGTSDEQYF.

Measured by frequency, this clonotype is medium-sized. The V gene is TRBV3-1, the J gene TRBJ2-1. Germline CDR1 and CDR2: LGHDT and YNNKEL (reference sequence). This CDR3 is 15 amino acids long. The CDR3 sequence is CASSAQASSYNEQFF.

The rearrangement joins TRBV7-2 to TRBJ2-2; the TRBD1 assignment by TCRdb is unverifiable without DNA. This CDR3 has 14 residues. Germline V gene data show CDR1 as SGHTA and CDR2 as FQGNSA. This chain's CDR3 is CASSFSTGTGELFF.

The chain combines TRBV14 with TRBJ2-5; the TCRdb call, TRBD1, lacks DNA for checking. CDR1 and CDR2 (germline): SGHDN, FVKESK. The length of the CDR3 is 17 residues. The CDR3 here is CASSQGWDAGGLETQYF.

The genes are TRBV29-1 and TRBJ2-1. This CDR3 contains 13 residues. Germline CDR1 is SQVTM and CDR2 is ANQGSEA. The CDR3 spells CSVEGGSYNEQFF.

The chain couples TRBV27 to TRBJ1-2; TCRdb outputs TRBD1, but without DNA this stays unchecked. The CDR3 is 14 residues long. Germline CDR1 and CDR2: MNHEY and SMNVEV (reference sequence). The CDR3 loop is CASSPGQEGSGYTF.

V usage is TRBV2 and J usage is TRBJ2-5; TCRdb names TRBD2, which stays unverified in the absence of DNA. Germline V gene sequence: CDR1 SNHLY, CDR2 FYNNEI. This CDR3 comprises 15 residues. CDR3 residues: CASSEAGGIQETQYF.

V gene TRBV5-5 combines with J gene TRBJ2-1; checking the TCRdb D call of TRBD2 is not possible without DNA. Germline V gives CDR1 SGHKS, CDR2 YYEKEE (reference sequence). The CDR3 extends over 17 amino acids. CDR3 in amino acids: CASILYPSRAAYNEQFF.

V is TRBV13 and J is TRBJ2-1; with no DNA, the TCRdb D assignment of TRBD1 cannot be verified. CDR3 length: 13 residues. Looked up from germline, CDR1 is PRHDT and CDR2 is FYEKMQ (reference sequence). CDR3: CASSSRDLMEQFF.

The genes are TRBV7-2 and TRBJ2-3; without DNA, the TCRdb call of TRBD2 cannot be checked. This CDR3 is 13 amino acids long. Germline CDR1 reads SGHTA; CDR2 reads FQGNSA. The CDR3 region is CASRDFITDTQCF.

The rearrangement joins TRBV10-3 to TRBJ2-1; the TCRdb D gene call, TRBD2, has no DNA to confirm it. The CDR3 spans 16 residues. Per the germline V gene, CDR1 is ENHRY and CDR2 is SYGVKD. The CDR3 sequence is CAISEGGTGGNDEQFF.

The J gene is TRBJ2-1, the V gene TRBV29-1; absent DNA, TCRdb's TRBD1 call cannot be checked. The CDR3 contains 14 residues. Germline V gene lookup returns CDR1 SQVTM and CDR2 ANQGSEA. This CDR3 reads CSVDLEGAGNEQFF.

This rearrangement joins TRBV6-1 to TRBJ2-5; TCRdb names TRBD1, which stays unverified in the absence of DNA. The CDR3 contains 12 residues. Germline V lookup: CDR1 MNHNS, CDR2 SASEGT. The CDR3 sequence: CASQGWEETQYF.

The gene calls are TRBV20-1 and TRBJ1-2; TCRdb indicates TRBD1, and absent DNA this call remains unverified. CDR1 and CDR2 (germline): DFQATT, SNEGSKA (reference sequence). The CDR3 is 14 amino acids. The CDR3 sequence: CSARGGEFGYGYTF.

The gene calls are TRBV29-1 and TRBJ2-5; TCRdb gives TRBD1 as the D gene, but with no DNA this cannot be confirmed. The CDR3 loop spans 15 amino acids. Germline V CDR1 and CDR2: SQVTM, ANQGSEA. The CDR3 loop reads CSVEVRDRPQETQYF. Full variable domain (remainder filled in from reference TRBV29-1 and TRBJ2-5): SAVISQKPSRDICQRGTSLTIQCQVDSQVTMMFWYRQQPGQSLTLIATANQGSEATYESGFVIDKFPISRPNLTFSTLTVSNMSPEDSSIYLCSVEVRDRPQETQYFGPGTRLLVL.

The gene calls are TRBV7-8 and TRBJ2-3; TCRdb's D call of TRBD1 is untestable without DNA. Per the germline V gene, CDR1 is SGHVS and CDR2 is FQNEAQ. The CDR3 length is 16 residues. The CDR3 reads CASSSPTGGPGDTQYF.

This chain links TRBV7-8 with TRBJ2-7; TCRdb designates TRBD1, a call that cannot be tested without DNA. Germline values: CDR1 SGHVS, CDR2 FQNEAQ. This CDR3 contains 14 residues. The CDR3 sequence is CASSSRGGEYEQYF.